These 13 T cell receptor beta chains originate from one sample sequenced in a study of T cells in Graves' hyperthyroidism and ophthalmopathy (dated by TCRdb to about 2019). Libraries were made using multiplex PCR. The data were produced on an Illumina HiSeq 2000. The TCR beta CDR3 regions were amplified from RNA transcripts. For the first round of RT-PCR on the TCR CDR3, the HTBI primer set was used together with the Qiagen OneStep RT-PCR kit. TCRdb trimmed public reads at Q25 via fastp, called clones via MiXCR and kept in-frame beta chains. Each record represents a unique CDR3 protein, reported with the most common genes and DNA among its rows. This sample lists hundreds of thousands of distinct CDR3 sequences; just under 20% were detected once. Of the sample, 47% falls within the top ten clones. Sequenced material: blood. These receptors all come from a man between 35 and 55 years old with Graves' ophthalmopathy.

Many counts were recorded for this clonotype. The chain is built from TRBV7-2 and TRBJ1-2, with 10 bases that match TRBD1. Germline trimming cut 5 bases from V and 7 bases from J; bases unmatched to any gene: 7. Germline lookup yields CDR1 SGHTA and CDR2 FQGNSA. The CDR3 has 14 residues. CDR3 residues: CASSPTGGALGYTF. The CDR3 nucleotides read TGTGCCAGCAGCCCGACAGGGGGCGCGCTTGGCTACACCTTC.

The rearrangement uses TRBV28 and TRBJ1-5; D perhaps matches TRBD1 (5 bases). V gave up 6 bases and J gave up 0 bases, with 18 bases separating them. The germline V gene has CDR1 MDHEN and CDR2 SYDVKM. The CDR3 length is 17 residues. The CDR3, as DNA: TGTGCCAGCAGCCCATCACCAGGGACGGCTAGCAATCAGCCCCAGCATTTT. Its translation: CASSPSPGTASNQPQHF.

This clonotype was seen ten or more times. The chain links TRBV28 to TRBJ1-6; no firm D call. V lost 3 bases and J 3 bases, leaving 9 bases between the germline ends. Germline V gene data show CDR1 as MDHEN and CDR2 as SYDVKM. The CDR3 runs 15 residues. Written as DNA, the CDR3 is TGTGCCAGCAGTTTCGAGGGTGTCTATAATTCACCCCTCCACTTT. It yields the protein CASSFEGVYNSPLHF.

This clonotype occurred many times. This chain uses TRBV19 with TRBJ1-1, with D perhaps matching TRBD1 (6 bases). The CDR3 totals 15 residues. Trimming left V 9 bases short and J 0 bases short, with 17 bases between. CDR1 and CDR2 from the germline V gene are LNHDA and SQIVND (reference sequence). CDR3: CASNPKTGLNTEAFF. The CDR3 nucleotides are TGTGCCAGCAACCCGAAGACAGGACTGAACACTGAAGCTTTCTTT.

The CDR3 coding sequence is TGTGCCAGCAGTTACTCGCCACTAGCGGGGAACACCGGGGAGCTGTTTTTT. Its translation: CASSYSPLAGNTGELFF. The chain carries TRBV6-2 or TRBV6-3 and TRBJ2-2; 9 bases align to TRBD2. CDR3 length: 17 amino acids. Trimming at V came to 0 bases and at J to 1 base, leaving 3 bases not matched to a gene. Germline V lookup: CDR1 MNHEY, CDR2 SVGEGT.

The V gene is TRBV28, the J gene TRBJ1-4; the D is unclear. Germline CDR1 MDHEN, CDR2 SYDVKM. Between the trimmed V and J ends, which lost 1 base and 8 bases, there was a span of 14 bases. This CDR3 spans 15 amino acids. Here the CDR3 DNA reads TGTGCCAGCAGTTTATTAGTCGGCCAACGAGAAAAACTGTTTTTT. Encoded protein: CASSLLVGQREKLFF.

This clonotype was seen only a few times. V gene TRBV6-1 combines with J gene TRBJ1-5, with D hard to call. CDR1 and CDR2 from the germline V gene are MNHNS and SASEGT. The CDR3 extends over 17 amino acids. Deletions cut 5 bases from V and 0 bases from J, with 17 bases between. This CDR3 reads CASSSRRIFDSNQPQHF. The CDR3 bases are TGTGCCAGCAGTTCCCGACGGATATTCGATAGCAATCAGCCCCAGCATTTT.

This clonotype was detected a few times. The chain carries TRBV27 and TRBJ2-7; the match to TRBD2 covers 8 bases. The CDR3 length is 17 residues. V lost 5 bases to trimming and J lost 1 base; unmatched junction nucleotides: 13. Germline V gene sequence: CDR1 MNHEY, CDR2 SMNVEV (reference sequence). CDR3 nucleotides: TGTGCCAGCAGTCCCCGAGCCCGGCTAGCGGGTTCCTACGAGCAGTACTTC. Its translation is CASSPRARLAGSYEQYF.

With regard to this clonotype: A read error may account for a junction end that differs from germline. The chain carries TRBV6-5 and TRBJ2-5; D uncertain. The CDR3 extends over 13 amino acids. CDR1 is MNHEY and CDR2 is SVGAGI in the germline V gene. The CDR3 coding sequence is TGTGCCTGCAGTCACCTTGGTGGAGAGACCCAGTACTTC. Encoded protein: CACSHLGGETQYF.

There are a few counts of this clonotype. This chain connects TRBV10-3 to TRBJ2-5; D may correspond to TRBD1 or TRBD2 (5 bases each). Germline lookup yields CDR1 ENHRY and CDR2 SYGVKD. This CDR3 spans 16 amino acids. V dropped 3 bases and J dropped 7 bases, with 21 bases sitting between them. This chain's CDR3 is CAISDLDRDPGRTQYF. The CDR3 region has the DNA TGTGCCATCAGTGATCTAGACCGGGACCCCGGAAGGACCCAGTACTTC.

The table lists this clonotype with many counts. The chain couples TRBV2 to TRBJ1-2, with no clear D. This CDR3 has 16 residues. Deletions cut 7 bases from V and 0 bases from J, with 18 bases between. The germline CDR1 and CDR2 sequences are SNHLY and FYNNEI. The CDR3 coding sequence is TGTGCCAGCAACCAGGTCCGTCACACTACTAACTATGGCTACACCTTC. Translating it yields CASNQVRHTTNYGYTF. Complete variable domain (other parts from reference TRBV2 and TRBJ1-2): EPEVTQTPSHQVTQMGQEVILRCVPISNHLYFYWYRQILGQKVEFLVSFYNNEISEKSEIFDDQFSVERPDGSNFTLKIRSTKLEDSAMYFCASNQVRHTTNYGYTFGSGTRLTVV.

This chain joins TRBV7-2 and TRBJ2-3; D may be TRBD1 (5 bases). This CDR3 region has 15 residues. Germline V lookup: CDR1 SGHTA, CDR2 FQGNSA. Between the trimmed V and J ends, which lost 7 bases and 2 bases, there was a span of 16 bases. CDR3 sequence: CASKKGRLYTDTQYF. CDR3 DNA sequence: TGTGCCAGCAAAAAGGGGCGCCTTTACACAGATACGCAGTATTTT.

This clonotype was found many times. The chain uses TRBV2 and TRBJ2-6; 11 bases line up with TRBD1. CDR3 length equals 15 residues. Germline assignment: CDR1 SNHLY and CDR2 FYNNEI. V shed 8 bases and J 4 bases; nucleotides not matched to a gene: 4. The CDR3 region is CASGQGATGANVLTF. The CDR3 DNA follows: TGTGCCAGCGGACAGGGGGCGACAGGGGCCAACGTCCTGACTTTC.